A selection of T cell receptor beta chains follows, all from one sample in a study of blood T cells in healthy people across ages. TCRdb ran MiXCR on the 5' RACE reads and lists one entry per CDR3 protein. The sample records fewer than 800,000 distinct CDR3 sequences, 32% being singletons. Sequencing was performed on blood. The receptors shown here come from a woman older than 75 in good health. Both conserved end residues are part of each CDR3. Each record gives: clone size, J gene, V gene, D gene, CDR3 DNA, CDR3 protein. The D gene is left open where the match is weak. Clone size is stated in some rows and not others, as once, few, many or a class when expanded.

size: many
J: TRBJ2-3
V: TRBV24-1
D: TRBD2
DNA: TGTGCCACCAGTGATCTGGTCCGGGGGGGAGTAGATACGCAGTATTTT
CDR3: CATSDLVRGGVDTQYF

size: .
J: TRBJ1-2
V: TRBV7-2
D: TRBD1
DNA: TGTGCCAGCAGCTTAGGAAGACAGGGCGGCTACACCTTC
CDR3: CASSLGRQGGYTF

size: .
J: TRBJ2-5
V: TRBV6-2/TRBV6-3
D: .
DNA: TGTGCCAGCAGTTACCTAAACCCGAAGCATGAGCAGTACTTC
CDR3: CASSYLNPKHEQYF

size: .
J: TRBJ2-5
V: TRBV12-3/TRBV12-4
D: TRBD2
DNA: TGTGCCAGCAGTCGACTAGCGGGGGGCGGTTGGGAGACCCAGTACTTC
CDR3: CASSRLAGGGWETQYF

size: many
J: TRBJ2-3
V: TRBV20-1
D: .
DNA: TGCAGTGCTTCTAACAGGGTTTCCAGGGCAGATACGCAGTATTTT
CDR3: CSASNRVSRADTQYF

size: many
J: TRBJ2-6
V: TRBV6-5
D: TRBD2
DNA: TGTGCCAGCAGCCAGGGCGGGAGGGGATCCAACGTCCTGACTTTC
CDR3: CASSQGGRGSNVLTF

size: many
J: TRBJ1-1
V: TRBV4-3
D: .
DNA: TGCGCCAGCAGCCAAGAGCAGGGGAACACTGAAGCTTTCTTT
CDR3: CASSQEQGNTEAFF

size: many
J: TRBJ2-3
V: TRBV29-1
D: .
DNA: TGCAGCGTCAAGACGTTGGGGGGGCATGGAGATACGCAGTATTTT
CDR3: CSVKTLGGHGDTQYF

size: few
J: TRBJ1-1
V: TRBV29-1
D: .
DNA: TGCAGCGCCAACAATGGTGGATTGACTGAAGCTTTCTTT
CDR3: CSANNGGLTEAFF

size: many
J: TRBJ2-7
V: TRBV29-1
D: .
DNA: TGCAGCGTTGAAGATCTCGGCTCCGTCTACTTC
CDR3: CSVEDLGSVYF

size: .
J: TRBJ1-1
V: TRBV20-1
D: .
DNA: TGCAGTGCTAGAAGGCGGGAGGGAACGGGTGAAGCTTTCTTT
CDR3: CSARRREGTGEAFF

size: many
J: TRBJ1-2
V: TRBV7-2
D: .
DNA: TGTGCCAGCAGCTTCCGGGCCTCCTATGGCTACACCTTC
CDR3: CASSFRASYGYTF

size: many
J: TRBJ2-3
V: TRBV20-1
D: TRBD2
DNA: TGCAGTGCTAGTTCTAGCGGGGTGACAGATACGCAGTATTTT
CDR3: CSASSSGVTDTQYF

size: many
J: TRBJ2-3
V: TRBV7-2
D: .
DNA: TGTGCCAGCAGCTTAGAATTGTCAGATACGCAGTATTTT
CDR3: CASSLELSDTQYF

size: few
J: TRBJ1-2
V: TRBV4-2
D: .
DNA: TGTGCCAGCAGCCCGGCAACCAACTGTGGCTACACCTTC
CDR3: CASSPATNCGYTF

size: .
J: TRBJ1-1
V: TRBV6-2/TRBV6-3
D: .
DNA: TGTGCCTGCAGTTATAACACTGAAGCTTTCTTT
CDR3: CACSYNTEAFF

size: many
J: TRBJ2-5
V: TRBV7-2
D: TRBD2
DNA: TGTGCCAGCAGCTTAGGGGGCGGGGGGGCCTCAGAGACCCAGTACTTC
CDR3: CASSLGGGGASETQYF

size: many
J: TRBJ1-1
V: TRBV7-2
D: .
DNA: TGTGCCAGCAGCTTACTCATGGTGAACACTGAAGCTTTCTTT
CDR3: CASSLLMVNTEAFF

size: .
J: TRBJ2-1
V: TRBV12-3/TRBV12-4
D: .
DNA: TGTGCCGGCAGTTTAGGGGCAGTTCGAGCCCAGTTCTTC
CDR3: CAGSLGAVRAQFF

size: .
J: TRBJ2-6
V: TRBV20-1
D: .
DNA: TGCAGTGCTAAGGGCAGGGAGACTGGGGCCAACGTCCTGACTTTC
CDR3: CSAKGRETGANVLTF

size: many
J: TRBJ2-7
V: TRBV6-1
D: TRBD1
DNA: TGTGCCAGCAGTCTGAGGGGGACAGGGGTAGAGCAGTACTTC
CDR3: CASSLRGTGVEQYF

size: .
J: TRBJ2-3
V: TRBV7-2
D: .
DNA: TGTGCCAGCAGCTTAGTAGCTCTAGCGAGCACAGATACGCAGTATTTT
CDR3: CASSLVALASTDTQYF

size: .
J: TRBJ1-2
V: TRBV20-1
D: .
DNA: TGCAGTGCTAGTCTGGGGTATGGCTACACCTTC
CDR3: CSASLGYGYTF

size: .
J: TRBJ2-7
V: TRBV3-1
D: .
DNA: TGTGCCAGCAGCCAGGGGAGGAGAGGTGTGGGATACAATGAGCAGTACTTC
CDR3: CASSQGRRGVGYNEQYF

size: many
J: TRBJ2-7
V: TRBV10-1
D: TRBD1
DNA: TGCGCCATGCCATCCGGGGACAGACCCTACGAGCAGTACTTC
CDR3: CAMPSGDRPYEQYF

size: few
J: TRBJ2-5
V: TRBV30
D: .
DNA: TGTGCCTGGATTGGGTCCACTTGGGAGACCCAGTACTTC
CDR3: CAWIGSTWETQYF

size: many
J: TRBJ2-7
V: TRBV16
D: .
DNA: TGTGCCAGCAGCCGCCTCGGGACGGGCCCGTATCAGTACTTC
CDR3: CASSRLGTGPYQYF

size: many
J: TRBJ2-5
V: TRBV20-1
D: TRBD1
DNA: TGCAGTGCTAGAGTCCCGGGACAGGGGTTGGGGACCCAGTACTTC
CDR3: CSARVPGQGLGTQYF

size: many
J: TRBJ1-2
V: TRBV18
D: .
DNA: TGTGCCAGCTCACCGGTTTGGGGCTCGAGGTCTAACTATGGCTACACCTTC
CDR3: CASSPVWGSRSNYGYTF

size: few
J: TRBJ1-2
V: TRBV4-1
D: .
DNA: TGCGCCAGCAGCGGGGGGGACGGATACTATGGCTACACCTTC
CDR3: CASSGGDGYYGYTF

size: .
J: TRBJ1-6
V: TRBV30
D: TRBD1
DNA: TGTGCCTGGAGTTTGGGCAGGGGGAGCTCACCCCTCCACTTT
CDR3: CAWSLGRGSSPLHF

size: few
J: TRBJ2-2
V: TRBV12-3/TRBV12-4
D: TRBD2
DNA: TGTGCCAGCAGTTTTGGGCGGACTAGATCGGGGGAGCTGTTTTTT
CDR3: CASSFGRTRSGELFF

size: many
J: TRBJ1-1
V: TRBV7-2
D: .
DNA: TGTGCCAGCAGCTTAGCGCTGAGGGGCACTGAAGCTTTCTTT
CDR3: CASSLALRGTEAFF

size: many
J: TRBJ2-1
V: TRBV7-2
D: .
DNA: TGTGCCAGCAGCTTAGGGCCAGGGACTGAGCAGTTCTTC
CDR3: CASSLGPGTEQFF

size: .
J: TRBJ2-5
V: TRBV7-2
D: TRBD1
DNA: TGTGCCAGCAGCTTAGAGGGACAGTCGATAGAGACCCAGTACTTC
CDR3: CASSLEGQSIETQYF

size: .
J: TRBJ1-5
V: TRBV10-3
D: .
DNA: TGTGCCATCAGTGAGTCGGGGCGAGGTAGCAATCAGCCCCAGCATTTT
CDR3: CAISESGRGSNQPQHF

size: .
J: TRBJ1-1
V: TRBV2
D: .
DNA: TGTGCCAGCAGTATGGACAGTCCGATGAACACTGAAGCTTTCTTT
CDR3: CASSMDSPMNTEAFF

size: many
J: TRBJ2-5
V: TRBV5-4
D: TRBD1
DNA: TGTGCCAGCAGCTTCCCAGGGGGCAGGGCCCAAGAGACCCAGTACTTC
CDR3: CASSFPGGRAQETQYF

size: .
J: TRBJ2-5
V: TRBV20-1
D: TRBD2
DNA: TGCAGTGCTGGCCGTGGGACTAGCCGCTACGGGCAGTACTTC
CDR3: CSAGRGTSRYGQYF

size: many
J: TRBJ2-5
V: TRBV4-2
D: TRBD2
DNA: TGTGCCAGCAGCCTGCTAGCGGACCAAGAGACCCAGTACTTC
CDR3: CASSLLADQETQYF

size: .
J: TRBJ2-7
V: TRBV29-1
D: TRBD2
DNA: TGCAGCGTTGAAGGTCTTTCTGACCGGGGGGGACCCCTTGGACAGTACTTC
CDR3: CSVEGLSDRGGPLGQYF

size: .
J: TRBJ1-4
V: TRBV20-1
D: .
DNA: TGCAGTGCTATCAGGGCGGGTAATGAAAAACTGTTTTTT
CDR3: CSAIRAGNEKLFF

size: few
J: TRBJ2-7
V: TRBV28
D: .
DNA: TGTGCCAGCAGTGGACAGCCCCCCTACGAGCAGTACTTC
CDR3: CASSGQPPYEQYF

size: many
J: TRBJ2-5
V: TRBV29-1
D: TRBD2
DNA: TGCAGCGTTGAGGGGGGGACCAAAGGAGAGACCCAGTACTTC
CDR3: CSVEGGTKGETQYF

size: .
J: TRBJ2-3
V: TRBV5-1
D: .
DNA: TGCGCCAGCAGCTTGCAGGCCCACACAGATACGCAGTATTTT
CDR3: CASSLQAHTDTQYF

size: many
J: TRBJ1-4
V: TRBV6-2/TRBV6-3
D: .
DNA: TGTGCCAGCAGTCCTCTACAGTCAACTAATGAAAAACTGTTTTTT
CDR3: CASSPLQSTNEKLFF

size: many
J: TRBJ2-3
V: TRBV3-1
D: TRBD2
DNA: TGTGCCAGCAGCCAGCTCAGGGCGGGGGGCACAGATACGCAGTATTTT
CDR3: CASSQLRAGGTDTQYF

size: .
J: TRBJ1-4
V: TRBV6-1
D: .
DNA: TGTGTCAGCAAGGGTGCAACTAATGAAAAACTGTTTTTT
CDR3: CVSKGATNEKLFF